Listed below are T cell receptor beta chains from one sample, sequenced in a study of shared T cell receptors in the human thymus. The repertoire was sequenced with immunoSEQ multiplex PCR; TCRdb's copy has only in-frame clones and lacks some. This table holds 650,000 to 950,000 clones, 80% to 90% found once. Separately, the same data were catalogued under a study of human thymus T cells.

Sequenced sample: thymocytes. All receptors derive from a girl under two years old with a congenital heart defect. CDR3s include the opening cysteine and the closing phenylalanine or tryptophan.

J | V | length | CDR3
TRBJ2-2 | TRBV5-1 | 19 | CASSHDLTGGLANTGELFF
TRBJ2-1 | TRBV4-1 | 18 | CASSQEWVGAGGTNEQFF
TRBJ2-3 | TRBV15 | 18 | CATSRENSGGLSTDTQYF
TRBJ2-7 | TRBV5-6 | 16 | CASSLEGGLSSYEQYF
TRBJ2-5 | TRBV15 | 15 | CATSRDRTGLETQYF
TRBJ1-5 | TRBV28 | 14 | CASSYPPFMRPQHF
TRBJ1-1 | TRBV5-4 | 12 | CASSFDSTEAFF
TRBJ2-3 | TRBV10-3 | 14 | CAISVKRATDTQYF
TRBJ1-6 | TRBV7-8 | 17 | CASSLERQGAFDSPLHF
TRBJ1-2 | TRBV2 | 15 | CAQGQGAGRLYGYTF
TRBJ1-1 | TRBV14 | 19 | CASSQVDPRGPGFDTEAFF
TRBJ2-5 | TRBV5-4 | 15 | CASSLGTSQAGTQYF